Listed below are T cell receptor beta chains from one sample, sequenced in a study of blood T cell repertoires in COVID-19. Produced via immunoSEQ multiplex PCR; TCRdb's table is partial and in-frame only. The table lists over 150,000 clones, around 77% of them singletons. The sample was peripheral blood. These receptor sequences come from a man aged 70-80 years with acute or convalescent COVID-19. The CDR3 runs from the conserved cysteine through the conserved F or W. A D gene is named only where the DNA matches it firmly. Not every row has a clone size; where given, it reads once, few, many or a size class.

j_call,d_call,v_call,clone_size,cdr3_length,cdr3_aa,cdr3_nt
TRBJ2-1,.,TRBV19,few,15,CASNKETGTYNEQFF,TGTGCCAGTAATAAAGAGACTGGAACCTACAATGAGCAGTTCTTC
TRBJ2-1,TRBD2,TRBV24-1,.,16,CATSGGATSTYNEQFF,TGTGCCACCAGTGGAGGTGCGACTAGCACGTACAATGAGCAGTTCTTC
TRBJ2-3,.,TRBV23-1,.,13,CASRGRDTDTQYF,TGCGCCAGCAGGGGCAGAGACACAGATACGCAGTATTTT
TRBJ1-1,TRBD1,TRBV11-1,.,14,CASRWDRFVTEAFF,TGTGCCAGCAGGTGGGACAGGTTTGTCACTGAAGCTTTCTTT
TRBJ2-1,.,TRBV24-1,.,13,CATSLGGLNEQFF,TGTGCCACCAGTTTGGGGGGACTTAATGAGCAGTTCTTC
TRBJ2-7,TRBD1,TRBV12-3/TRBV12-4,few,13,CASTPGTAYEQYF,TGTGCCAGCACTCCCGGGACAGCCTACGAGCAGTACTTC
TRBJ2-2,TRBD2,TRBV5-1,.,15,CASSLSGGHPGELFF,TGCGCCAGCAGCTTGTCGGGGGGGCACCCCGGGGAGCTGTTTTTT
TRBJ1-5,TRBD1,TRBV18,.,13,CASSLDRAKPQHF,TGTGCCAGCTCACTGGACAGGGCTAAGCCCCAGCATTTT
TRBJ2-3,TRBD2,TRBV19,once,19,CASSMGLLSLAVRTDTQYF,TGTGCCAGTAGTATGGGTTTGCTATCGCTAGCGGTCCGCACAGATACGCAGTATTTT
TRBJ1-1,.,TRBV7-2,.,14,CASSSSGGNSEAFF,.
TRBJ1-4,TRBD1,TRBV3-1/TRBV3-2,.,14,CASSQGDREEKLFF,TGTGCCAGCAGCCAAGGGGACAGGGAGGAAAAACTGTTTTTT
TRBJ1-4,TRBD1,TRBV18,once,15,CASSPAGQANEKLFF,TGTGCCAGCTCACCAGCGGGACAGGCTAATGAAAAACTGTTTTTT
TRBJ2-7,.,TRBV7-2,.,14,CASSFGSRSGEQYF,TGTGCCAGCAGCTTCGGTTCGAGATCGGGCGAGCAGTACTTC
TRBJ2-1,TRBD2,TRBV14,few,15,CASSLRGGVMVEQFF,TGTGCCAGCAGTTTGCGGGGGGGCGTAATGGTTGAGCAGTTCTTC
TRBJ1-5,.,TRBV6-5,.,13,CASGLGVNQPQHF,TGTGCCAGCGGTCTAGGGGTCAATCAGCCCCAGCATTTT
TRBJ2-7,TRBD1,TRBV5-1,.,14,CASSLIGQGYEQYF,TGCGCCAGCAGCTTGATCGGACAGGGCTACGAGCAGTACTTC
TRBJ2-5,TRBD2,TRBV12-3/TRBV12-4,.,13,CASSPGLAETQYF,TGTGCCAGCAGCCCCGGACTAGCGGAGACCCAGTACTTC
TRBJ2-5,TRBD2,TRBV5-5,.,15,CASSSPAGGQETQYF,TGTGCCAGCAGCTCCCCCGCGGGGGGCCAAGAGACCCAGTACTTC
TRBJ2-7,TRBD2,TRBV9,.,14,CASSVSGRAYEQYF,TGTGCCAGCAGCGTAAGCGGGAGGGCCTACGAGCAGTACTTC
TRBJ1-4,.,TRBV4-1,few,14,CASSLGLTNEKLFF,TGCGCCAGCAGCCTCGGGTTAACTAATGAAAAACTGTTTTTT
TRBJ2-7,TRBD1,TRBV7-2,few,13,CASSLNDRVEQYF,TGTGCCAGCAGCTTAAATGACAGGGTAGAGCAGTACTTC
TRBJ2-4,.,TRBV19,.,19,CASTPLPGLPRSAKNIQYF,TGTGCCAGTACCCCTCTCCCGGGACTTCCCCGATCGGCCAAAAACATTCAGTACTTC
TRBJ2-1,TRBD1,TRBV11-2,.,17,CASSREGARTSRNEQFF,TGTGCCAGCAGTCGAGAGGGGGCTAGGACGTCTCGGAATGAGCAGTTCTTC